This T cell receptor beta chain is drawn from a study of PD-1 blockade in classical Hodgkin lymphoma. TCRdb's copy holds only in-frame clones and misses some; the assay was immunoSEQ multiplex PCR. The repertoire has about 17,000 clones, 65% to 80% of them found once; the top ten carry around 2.6%. From germline, CDR1 is LGHNA and CDR2 YNFKEQ. CDR3 size: 13 residues. Trimming removed 0 bases at V and 5 bases at J, with 6 bases between. Noted time point: cycle 4 day 1 (C4D1), after about 6 weeks of nivolumab. Following autologous stem cell transplantation, relapse occurred in every patient, and exposure to brentuximab vedotin varied. Starting with thawed PBMCs, CD4+ T cells were purified by magnetic negative selection.

The sequence derives from a human donor with classical Hodgkin lymphoma. The sample in question was CD4+ T cells from blood, obtained before the fourth cycle of nivolumab. The rearrangement uses TRBV4-2 and TRBJ2-3; no reliable D call. The CDR3 nucleotides read TGTGCCAGCAGCCAAGAATCTGGAGATACGCAGTATTTT. It is translated as CASSQESGDTQYF.